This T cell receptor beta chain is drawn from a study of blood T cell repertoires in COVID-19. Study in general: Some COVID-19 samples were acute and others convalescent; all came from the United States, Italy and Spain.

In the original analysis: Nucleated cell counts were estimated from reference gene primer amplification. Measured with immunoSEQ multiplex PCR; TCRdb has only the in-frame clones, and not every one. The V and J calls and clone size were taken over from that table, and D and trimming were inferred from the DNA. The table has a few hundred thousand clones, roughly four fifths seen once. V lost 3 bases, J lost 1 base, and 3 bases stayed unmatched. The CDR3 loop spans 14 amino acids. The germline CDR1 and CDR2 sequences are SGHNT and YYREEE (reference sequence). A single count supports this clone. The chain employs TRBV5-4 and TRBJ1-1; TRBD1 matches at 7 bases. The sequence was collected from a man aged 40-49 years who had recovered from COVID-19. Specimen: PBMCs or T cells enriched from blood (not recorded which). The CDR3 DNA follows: TGTGCCAGCAGCTCCCGACAGGGGAACACTGAAGCTTTCTTT. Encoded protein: CASSSRQGNTEAFF.